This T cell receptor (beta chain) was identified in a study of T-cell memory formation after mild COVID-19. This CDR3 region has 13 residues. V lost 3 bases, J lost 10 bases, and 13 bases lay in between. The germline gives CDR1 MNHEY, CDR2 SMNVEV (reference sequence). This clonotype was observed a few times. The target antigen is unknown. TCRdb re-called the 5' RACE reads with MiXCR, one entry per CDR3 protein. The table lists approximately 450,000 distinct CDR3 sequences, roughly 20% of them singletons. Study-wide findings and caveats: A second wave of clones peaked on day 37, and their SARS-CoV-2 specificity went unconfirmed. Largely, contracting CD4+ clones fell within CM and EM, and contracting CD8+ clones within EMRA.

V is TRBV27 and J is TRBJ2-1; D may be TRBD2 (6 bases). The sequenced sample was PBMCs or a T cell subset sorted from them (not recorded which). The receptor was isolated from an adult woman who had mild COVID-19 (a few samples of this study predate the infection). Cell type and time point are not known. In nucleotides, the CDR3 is TGTGCCAGCAGTTTCCACGCCCGGGGGGAGCAGTTCTTC. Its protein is CASSFHARGEQFF.